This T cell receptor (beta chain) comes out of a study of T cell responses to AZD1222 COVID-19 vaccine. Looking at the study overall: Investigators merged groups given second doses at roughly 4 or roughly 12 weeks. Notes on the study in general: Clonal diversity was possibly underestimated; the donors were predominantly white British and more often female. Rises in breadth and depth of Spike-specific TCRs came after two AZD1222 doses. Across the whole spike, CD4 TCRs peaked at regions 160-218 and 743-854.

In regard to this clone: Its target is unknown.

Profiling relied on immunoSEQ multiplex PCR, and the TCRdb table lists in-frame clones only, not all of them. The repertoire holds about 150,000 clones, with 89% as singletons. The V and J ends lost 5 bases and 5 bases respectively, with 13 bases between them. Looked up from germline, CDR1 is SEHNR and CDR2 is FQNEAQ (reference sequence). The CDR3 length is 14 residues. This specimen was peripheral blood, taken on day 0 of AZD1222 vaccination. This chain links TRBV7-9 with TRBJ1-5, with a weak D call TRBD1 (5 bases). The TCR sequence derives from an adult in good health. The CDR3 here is CASSGTDTDQPQHF. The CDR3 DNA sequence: TGTGCCAGCAGCGGGACGGACACTGATCAGCCCCAGCATTTT.